A single sample is the source of the 2 T cell receptor beta chains below, sequenced in a study of T cells expressing NK-cell markers. From its re-call of the 5' RACE reads, TCRdb lists each CDR3 protein once, without DNA. The repertoire table contains approximately 440,000 distinct CDR3 sequences. Sequencing used blood T cells: a sorted CD56 or NKG2C T cell subset, CD4+ or CD8+ T cells, or bulk PBMC T cells (not recorded which). The receptors shown here come from a woman aged 45-59 years in good health.

This chain uses TRBV7-2 with TRBJ2-2; TCRdb reports TRBD1, a call that lacks DNA to check it against. The CDR3 runs to 13 residues. Germline values: CDR1 SGHTA, CDR2 FQGNSA. CDR3 protein: CAGRNGRAGELFF. The whole variable domain, remainder taken from reference TRBV7-2 and TRBJ2-2, is GAGVSQSPSNKVTEKGKDVELRCDPISGHTALYWYRQSLGQGLEFLIYFQGNSAPDKSGLPSDRFSAERTGGSVSTLTIQRTQQEDSAVYLCAGRNGRAGELFFGEGSRLTVL.

The V gene is TRBV29-1, the J gene TRBJ2-6; no DNA is available, so the TRBD1 call from TCRdb remains unchecked. Germline loops: CDR1 SQVTM, CDR2 ANQGSEA. This CDR3 contains 17 residues. The CDR3 sequence is CSVEDLRANSGANVLTF.